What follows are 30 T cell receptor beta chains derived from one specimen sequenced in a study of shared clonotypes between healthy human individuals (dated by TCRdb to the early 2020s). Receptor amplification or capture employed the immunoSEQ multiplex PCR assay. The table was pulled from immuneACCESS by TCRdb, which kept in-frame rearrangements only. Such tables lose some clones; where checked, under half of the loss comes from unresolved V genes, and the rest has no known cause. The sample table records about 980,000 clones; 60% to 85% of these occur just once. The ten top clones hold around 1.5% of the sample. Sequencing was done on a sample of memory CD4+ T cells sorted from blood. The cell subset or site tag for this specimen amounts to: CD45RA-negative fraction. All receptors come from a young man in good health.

The CDR3 spells CASSQGGYEQYF. The CDR3 coding sequence is TGTGCCAGCAGCCAAGGGGGGTACGAGCAGTACTTC. The chain uses TRBV4-2 and TRBJ2-7; tentatively, D is TRBD1 or TRBD2 (5 bases each). Germline CDR1 LGHNA, CDR2 YNFKEQ. This CDR3 spans 12 amino acids. Deletions cut 1 base from V and 4 bases from J, with 5 bases between.

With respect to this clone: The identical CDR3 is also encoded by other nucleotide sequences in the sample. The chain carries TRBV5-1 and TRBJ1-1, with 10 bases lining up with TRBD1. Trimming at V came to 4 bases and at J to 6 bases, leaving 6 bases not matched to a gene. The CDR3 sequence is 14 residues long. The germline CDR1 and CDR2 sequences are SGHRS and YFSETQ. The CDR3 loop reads CASSPGQGVPEAFF. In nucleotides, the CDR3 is TGCGCCAGCAGCCCCGGACAGGGGGTACCTGAAGCTTTCTTT.

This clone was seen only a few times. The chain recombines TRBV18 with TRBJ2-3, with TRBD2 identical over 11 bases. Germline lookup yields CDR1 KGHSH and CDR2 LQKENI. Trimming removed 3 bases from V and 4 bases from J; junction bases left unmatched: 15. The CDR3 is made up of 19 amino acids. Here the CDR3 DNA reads TGTGCCAGCTCACCTTCTCTCTTCCGACTAGCGGGACACGCAGATACGCAGTATTTT. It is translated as CASSPSLFRLAGHADTQYF.

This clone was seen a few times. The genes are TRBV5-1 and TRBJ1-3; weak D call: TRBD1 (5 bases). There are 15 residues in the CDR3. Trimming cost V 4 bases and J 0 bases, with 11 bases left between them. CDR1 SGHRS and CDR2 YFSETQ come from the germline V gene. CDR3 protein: CASSSTGDSGNTIYF. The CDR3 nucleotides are TGCGCCAGCAGCAGTACAGGAGACTCTGGAAACACCATATATTTT.

CDR3 DNA: TGTGCCAGCAGCTTTCGGACTAGCGGGGGCGAGCAGTACTTC. It encodes CASSFRTSGGEQYF. The V call is TRBV5-6, the J call TRBJ2-7, with 13 bases that match TRBD2. Germline loops: CDR1 SGHDT, CDR2 YYEEEE. This CDR3 region has 14 residues. V was pared by 2 bases and J by 6 bases, with 2 bases of the junction left unmatched.

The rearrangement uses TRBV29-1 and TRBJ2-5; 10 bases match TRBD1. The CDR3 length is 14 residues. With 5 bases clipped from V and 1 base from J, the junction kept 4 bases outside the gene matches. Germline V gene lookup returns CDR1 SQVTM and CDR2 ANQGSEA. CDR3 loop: CSVWTGGSQETQYF. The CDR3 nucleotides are TGCAGCGTTTGGACAGGGGGTTCCCAAGAGACCCAGTACTTC.

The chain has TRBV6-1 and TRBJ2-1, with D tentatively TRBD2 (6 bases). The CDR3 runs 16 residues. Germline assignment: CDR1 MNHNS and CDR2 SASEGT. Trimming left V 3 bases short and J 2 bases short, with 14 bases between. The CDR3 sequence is CASSETSSTTYNEQFF. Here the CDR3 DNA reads TGTGCCAGCAGTGAGACTAGTTCCACTACCTACAATGAGCAGTTCTTC.

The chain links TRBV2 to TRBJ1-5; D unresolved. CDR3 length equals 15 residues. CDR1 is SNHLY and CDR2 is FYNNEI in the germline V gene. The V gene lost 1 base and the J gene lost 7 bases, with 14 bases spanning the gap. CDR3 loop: CASSEGFGKLQPQHF. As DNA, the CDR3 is TGTGCCAGCAGTGAAGGGTTCGGCAAACTCCAGCCCCAGCATTTT.

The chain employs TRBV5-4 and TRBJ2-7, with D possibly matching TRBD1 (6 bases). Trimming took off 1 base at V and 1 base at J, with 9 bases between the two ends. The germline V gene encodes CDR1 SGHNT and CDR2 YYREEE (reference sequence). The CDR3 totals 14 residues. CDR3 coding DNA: TGTGCCAGCAGCTTGTTGCAGGGGTCCTACGAGCAGTACTTC. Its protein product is CASSLLQGSYEQYF.

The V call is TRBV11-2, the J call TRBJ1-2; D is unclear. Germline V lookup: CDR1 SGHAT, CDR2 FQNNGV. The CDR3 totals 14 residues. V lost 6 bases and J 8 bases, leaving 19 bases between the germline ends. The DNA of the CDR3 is TGTGCCAGCAGTTCCGGGCCTCGGTTAAGGGGCTACACCTTC. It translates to CASSSGPRLRGYTF.

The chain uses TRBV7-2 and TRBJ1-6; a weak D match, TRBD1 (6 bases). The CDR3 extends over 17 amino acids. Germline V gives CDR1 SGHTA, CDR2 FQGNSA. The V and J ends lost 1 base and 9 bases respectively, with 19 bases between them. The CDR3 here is CASSLGIFGGLISPLHF. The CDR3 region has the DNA TGTGCCAGCAGCTTAGGAATTTTTGGGGGCTTGATTTCACCCCTCCACTTT.

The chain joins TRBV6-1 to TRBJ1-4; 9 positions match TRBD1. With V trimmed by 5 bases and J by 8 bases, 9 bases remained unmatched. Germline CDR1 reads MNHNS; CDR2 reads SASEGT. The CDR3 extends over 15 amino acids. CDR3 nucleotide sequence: TGTGCCAGCAGTTCCGGACAGGGGTGGGCGGAAAAACTGTTTTTT. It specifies CASSSGQGWAEKLFF.

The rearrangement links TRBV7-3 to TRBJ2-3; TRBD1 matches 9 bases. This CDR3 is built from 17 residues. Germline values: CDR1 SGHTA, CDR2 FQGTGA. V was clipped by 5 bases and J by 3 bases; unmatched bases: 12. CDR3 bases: TGTGCCAGCAGCCTCCTGGGAGCCGGGACAGGGACAGATACGCAGTATTTT. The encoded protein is CASSLLGAGTGTDTQYF.

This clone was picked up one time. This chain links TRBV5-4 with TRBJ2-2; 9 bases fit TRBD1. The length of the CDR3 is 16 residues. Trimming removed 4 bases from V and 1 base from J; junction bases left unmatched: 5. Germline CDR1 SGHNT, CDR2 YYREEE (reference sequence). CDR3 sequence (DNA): TGTGCCAGCAGCCCTCCGGGACAGGGGAACACCGGGGAGCTGTTTTTT. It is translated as CASSPPGQGNTGELFF.

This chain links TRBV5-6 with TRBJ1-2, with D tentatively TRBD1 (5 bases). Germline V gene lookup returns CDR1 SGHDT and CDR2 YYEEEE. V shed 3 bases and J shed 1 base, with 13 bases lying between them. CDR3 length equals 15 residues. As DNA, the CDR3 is TGTGCCAGCAGCTCGCTGGGAGGGGATAACTATGGCTACACCTTC. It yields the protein CASSSLGGDNYGYTF.

The DNA of the CDR3 is TGTGCCAGTAGTTTGACAGGGACCTACGAGCAGTACTTC. It encodes CASSLTGTYEQYF. The chain carries TRBV19 and TRBJ2-7, with 7 positions matching TRBD1. This CDR3 is 13 amino acids long. J was trimmed by 2 bases and V by 5 bases; bases with no gene match: 3. Germline V gives CDR1 LNHDA, CDR2 SQIVND (reference sequence). Looking up the rest from reference TRBV19 and TRBJ2-7 gives the full variable domain: DGGITQSPKYLFRKEGQNVTLSCEQNLNHDAMYWYRQDPGQGLRLIYYSQIVNDFQKGDIAEGYSVSREKKESFPLTVTSAQKNPTAFYLCASSLTGTYEQYFGPGTRLTVT.

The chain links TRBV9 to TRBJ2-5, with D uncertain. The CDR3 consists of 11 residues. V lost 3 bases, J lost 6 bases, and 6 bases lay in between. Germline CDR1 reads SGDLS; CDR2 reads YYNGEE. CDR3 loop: CASSAIQTQYF. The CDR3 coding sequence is TGTGCCAGCAGCGCCATCCAGACCCAGTACTTC.

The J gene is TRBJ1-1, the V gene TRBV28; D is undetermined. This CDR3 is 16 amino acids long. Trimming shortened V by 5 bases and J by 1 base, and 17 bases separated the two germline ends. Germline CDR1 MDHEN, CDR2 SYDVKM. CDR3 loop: CASSPTLWRANTEAFF. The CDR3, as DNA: TGTGCCAGCAGTCCCACCTTATGGAGGGCGAACACTGAAGCTTTCTTT. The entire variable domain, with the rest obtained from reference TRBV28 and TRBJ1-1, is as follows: DVKVTQSSRYLVKRTGEKVFLECVQDMDHENMFWYRQDPGLGLRLIYFSYDVKMKEKGDIPEGYSVSREKKERFSLILESASTNQTSMYLCASSPTLWRANTEAFFGQGTRLTVV.

The CDR3 DNA sequence: TGCGCCAGCAGTGAGGGAGCGGGGGGTCGAACAGATACGCAGTATTTT. Translating gives CASSEGAGGRTDTQYF. The rearrangement links TRBV10-2 to TRBJ2-3; 9 bases align to TRBD2. V was pared by 2 bases and J by 3 bases, with 6 bases of the junction left unmatched. The CDR3 runs 16 residues. CDR1 WSHSY and CDR2 SAAADI come from the germline V gene.

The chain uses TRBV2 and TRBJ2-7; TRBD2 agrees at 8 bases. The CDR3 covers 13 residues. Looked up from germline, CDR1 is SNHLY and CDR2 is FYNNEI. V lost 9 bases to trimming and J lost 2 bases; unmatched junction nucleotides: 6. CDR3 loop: CASSSGLPYEQYF. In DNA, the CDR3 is TGTGCCAGTTCTAGCGGGCTACCCTACGAGCAGTACTTC. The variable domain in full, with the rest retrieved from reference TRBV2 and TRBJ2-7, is EPEVTQTPSHQVTQMGQEVILRCVPISNHLYFYWYRQILGQKVEFLVSFYNNEISEKSEIFDDQFSVERPDGSNFTLKIRSTKLEDSAMYFCASSSGLPYEQYFGPGTRLTVT.

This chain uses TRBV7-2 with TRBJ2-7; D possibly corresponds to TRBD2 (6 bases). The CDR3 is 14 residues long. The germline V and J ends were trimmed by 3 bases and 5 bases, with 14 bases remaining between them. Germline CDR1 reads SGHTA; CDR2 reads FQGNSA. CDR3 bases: TGTGCCAGCAGCTTCGGAGGGTCGATTAACGAGCAGTACTTC. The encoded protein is CASSFGGSINEQYF.

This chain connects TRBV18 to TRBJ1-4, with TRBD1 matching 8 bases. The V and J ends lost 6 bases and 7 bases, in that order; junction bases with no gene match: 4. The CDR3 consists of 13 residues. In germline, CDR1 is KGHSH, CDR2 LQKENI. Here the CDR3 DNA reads TGTGCCAGCTCCCGCGGGACAGGTGAAAAACTGTTTTTT. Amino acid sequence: CASSRGTGEKLFF.

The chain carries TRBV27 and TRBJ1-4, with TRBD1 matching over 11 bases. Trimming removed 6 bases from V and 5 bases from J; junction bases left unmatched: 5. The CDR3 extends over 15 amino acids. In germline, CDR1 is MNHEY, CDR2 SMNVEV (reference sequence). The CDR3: CASRLRTGGNEKLFF. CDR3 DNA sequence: TGTGCCAGCAGACTTAGGACAGGGGGCAATGAAAAACTGTTTTTT.

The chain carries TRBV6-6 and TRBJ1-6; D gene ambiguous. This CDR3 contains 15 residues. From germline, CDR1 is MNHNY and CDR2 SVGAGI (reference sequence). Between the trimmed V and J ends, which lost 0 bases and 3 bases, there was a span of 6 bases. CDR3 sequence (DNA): TGTGCCAGCAGTTACTCCGATTACTATAATTCACCCCTCCACTTT. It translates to CASSYSDYYNSPLHF.

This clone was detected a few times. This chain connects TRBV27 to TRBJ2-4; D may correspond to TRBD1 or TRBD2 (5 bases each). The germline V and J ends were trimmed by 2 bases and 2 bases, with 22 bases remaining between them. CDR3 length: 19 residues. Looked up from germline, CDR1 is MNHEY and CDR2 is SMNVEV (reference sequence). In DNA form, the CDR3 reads TGTGCCAGCAGTTTAAGTACGCCCTTTGAGGGGAACTCCAAAAACATTCAGTACTTC. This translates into CASSLSTPFEGNSKNIQYF.

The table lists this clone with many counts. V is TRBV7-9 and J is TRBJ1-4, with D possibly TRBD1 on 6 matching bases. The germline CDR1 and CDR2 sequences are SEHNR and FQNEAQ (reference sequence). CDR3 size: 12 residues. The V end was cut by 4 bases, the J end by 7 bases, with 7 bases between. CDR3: CASSSDSEKLFF. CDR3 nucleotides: TGTGCCAGCAGCTCGGACAGTGAAAAACTGTTTTTT.

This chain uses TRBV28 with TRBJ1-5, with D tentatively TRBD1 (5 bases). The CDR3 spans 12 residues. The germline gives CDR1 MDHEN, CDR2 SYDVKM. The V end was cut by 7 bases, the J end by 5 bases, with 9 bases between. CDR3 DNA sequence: TGTGCCAGCACCACGGGGGATCAGCCCCAGCATTTT. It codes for CASTTGDQPQHF.

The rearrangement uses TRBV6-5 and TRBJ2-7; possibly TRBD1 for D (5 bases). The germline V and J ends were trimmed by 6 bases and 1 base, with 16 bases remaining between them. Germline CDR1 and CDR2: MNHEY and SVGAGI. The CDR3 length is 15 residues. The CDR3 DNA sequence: TGTGCCAGCAGACCAAATATCGACAGTTCCTACGAGCAGTACTTC. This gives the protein CASRPNIDSSYEQYF.

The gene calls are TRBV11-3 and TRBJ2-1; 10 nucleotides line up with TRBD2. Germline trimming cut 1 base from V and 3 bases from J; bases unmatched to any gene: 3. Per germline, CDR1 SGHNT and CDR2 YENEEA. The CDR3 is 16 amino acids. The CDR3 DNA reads TGTGCCAGCAGCTTAGTGTCTAGCGGGAGCTACAATGAGCAGTTCTTC. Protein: CASSLVSSGSYNEQFF.

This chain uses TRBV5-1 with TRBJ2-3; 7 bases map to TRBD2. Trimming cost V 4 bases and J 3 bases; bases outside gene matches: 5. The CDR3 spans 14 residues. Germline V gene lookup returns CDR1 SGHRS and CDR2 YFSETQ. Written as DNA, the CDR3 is TGCGCCAGCAGCATCGGGACTACTACAGATACGCAGTATTTT. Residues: CASSIGTTTDTQYF.